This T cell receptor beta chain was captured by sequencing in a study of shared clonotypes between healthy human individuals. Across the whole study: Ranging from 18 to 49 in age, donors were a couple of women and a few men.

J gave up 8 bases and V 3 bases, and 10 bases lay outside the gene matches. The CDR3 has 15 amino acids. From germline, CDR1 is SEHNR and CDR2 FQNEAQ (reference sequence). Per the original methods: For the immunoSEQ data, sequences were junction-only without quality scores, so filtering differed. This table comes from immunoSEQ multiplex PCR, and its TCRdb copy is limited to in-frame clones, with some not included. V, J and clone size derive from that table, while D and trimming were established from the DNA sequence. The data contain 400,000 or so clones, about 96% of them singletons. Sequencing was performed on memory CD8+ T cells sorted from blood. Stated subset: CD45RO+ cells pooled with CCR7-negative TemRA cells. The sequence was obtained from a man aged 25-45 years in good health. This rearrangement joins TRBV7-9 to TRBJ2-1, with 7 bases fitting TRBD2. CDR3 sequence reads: CASSFFATGGHEQFF. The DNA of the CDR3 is TGTGCCAGCAGCTTTTTCGCGACGGGGGGTCATGAGCAGTTCTTC.